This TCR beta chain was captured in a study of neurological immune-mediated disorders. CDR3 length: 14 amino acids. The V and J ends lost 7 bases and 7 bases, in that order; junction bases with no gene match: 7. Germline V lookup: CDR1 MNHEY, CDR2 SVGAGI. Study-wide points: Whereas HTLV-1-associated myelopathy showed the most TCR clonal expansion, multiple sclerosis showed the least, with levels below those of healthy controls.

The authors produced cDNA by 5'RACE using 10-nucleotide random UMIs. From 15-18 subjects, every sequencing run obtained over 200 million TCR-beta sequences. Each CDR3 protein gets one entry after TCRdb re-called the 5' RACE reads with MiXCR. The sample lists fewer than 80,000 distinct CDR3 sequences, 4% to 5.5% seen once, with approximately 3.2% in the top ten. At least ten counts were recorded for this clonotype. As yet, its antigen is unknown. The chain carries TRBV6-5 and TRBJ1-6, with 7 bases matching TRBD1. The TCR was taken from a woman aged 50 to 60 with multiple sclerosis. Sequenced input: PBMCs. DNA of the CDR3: TGTGCCAGCAACATAGGGGGCAAAAATTCACCCCTCCACTTT. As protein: CASNIGGKNSPLHF.